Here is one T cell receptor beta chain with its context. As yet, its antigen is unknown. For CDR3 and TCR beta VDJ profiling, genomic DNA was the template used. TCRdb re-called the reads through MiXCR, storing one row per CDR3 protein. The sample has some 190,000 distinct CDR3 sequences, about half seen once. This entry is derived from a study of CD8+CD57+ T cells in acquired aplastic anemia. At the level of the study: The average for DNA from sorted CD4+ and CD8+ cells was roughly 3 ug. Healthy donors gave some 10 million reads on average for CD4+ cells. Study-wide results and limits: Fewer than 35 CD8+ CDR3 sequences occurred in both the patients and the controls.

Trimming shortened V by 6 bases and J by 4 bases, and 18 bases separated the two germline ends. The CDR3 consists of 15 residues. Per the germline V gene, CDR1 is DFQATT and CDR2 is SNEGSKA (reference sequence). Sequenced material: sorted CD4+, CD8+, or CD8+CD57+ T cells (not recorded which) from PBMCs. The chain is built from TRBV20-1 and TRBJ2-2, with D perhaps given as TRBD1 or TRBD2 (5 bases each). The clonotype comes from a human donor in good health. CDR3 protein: CSAVDLGARTGELFF. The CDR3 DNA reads TGCAGTGCAGTCGACCTCGGGGCTCGCACCGGGGAGCTGTTTTTT.